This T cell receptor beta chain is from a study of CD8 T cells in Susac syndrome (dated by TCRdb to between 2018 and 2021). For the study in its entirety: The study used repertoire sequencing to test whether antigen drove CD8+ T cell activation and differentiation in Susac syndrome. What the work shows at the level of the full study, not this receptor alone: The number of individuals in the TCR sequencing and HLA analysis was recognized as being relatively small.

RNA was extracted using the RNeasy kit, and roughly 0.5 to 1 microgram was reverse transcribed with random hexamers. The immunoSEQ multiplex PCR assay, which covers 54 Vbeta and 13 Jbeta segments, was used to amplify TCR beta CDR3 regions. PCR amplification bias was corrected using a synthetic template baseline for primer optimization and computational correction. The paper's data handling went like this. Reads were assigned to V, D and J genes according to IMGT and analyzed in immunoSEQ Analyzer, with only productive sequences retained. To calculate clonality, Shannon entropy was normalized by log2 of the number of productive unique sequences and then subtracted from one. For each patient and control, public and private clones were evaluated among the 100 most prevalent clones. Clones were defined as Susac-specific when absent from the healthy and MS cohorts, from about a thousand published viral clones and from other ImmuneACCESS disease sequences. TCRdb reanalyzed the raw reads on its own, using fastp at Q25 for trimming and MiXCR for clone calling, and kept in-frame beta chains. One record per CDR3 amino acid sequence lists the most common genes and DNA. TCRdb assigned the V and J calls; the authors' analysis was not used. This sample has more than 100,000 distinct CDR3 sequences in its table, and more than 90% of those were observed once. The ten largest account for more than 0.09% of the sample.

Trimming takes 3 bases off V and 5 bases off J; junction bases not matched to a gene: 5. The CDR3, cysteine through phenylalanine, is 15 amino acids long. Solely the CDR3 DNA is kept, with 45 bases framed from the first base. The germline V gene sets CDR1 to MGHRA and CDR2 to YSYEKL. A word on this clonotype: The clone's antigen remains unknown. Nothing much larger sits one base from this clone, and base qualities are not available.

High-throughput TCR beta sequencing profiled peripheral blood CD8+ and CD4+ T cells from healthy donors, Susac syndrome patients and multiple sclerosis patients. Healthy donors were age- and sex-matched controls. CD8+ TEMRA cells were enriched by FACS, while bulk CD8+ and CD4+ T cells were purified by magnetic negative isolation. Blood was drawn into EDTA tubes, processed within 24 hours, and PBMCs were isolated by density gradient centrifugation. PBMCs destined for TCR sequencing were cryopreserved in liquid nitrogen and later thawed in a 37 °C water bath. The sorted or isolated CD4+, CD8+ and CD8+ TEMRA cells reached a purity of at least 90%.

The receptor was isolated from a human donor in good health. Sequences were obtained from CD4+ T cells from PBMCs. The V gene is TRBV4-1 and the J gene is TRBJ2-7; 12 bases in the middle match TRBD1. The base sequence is TGCGCCAGCAGCCAGACCGGGACAGGGGGCAACGAGCAGTACTTC. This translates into CASSQTGTGGNEQYF.